Included here is one TCR beta chain sequence, with context. Its matching antigen is unknown. This entry belongs to a study of blood T cells in healthy people across ages. Study observations and caveats: Roughly linearly, TCR beta diversity per million T cells fell as age increased.

Drawing of peripheral blood yielded about 10 milliliters from each donor. Next came a second PCR, run for roughly 6 to 11 cycles, which used a sample-barcoded 5' primer along with a J-beta primer mix. TCRdb reprocessed the 5' RACE reads via MiXCR and lists one record per CDR3 protein. Among around 1,700,000 distinct CDR3 sequences listed, approximately 28% were seen once. The sequenced sample consisted of blood. This TCR came from a woman in her thirties in good health.

The DNA for the CDR3 is TGTGCCACCAGCAGAGAATCTTTAAGGGAGCCAACCTACGAGCAGTACTTC. The encoded protein is CATSRESLREPTYEQYF. The rearrangement joins TRBV15 to TRBJ2-7; TRBD2 might be the D (5 bases). With 0 bases removed from V and 2 bases from J, the gap between germline ends came to 17 bases. CDR1 is LNHNV, CDR2 YYDKDF, per germline (reference sequence). The CDR3 sequence is 17 residues long. Looking up the rest from reference TRBV15 and TRBJ2-7 gives the full variable domain: DAMVIQNPRYQVTQFGKPVTLSCSQTLNHNVMYWYQQKSSQAPKLLFHYYDKDFNNEADTPDNFQSRRPNTSFCFLDIRSPGLGDTAMYLCATSRESLREPTYEQYFGPGTRLTVT.